These T cell receptor beta chains were read from a single sample in a study of control samples from healthy donors and cancer patients. TCRdb keeps only in-frame clones here, not all; method: immunoSEQ multiplex PCR. Counted here are approximately 140,000 clones, around 94% occurring once; the ten biggest clones make up about an eighth. Sequencing input: blood. The receptors shown here come from a man aged 40-49 years in good health. CDR3s include the opening cysteine and the closing phenylalanine or tryptophan. D genes are given only for firm matches. Not every row has a clone size; where given, it reads once, few, many or a size class.

D gene: -; J gene: TRBJ1-5; V gene: TRBV27; clone size: -; CDR3 DNA: TGTGCCAGCAGTCGCACAGGGTCCCCCTATCAGCCCCAGCATTTT; CDR3 protein: CASSRTGSPYQPQHF
D gene: -; J gene: TRBJ1-1; V gene: TRBV6-4; clone size: -; CDR3 DNA: TGTGCCAGCAGTGACCCACGTCTGGGTGTTGCTTTCTTT; CDR3 protein: CASSDPRLGVAFF
D gene: -; J gene: TRBJ2-3; V gene: TRBV6-2/TRBV6-3; clone size: -; CDR3 DNA: TGTGCCAGCAGCCCCCTGAAGGGGAAAGATACGCAGTATTTT; CDR3 protein: CASSPLKGKDTQYF
D gene: TRBD1; J gene: TRBJ2-7; V gene: TRBV11-2; clone size: -; CDR3 DNA: TGTGCCAGCAGCTACGGACAGGGGGTCTCGAACGAGCAGTACTTC; CDR3 protein: CASSYGQGVSNEQYF
D gene: TRBD1; J gene: TRBJ1-2; V gene: TRBV7-6; clone size: -; CDR3 DNA: TGTGCCAGCAGCTTAGCGGTCGGGACAGGGGCTAACTATGGCTACACCTTC; CDR3 protein: CASSLAVGTGANYGYTF
D gene: TRBD1; J gene: TRBJ1-2; V gene: TRBV3-1/TRBV3-2; clone size: -; CDR3 DNA: TGTGCCAGCAGCCAAGATGACAGGGGGCGAGCCTATGGCTACACCTTC; CDR3 protein: CASSQDDRGRAYGYTF
D gene: TRBD1; J gene: TRBJ2-6; V gene: TRBV9; clone size: -; CDR3 DNA: TGTGCCAGCAGCGGCTTGTCAGGAGGACAGGGTACCCTCTCTGGGGCCAACGTCCTGACTTTC; CDR3 protein: CASSGLSGGQGTLSGANVLTF
D gene: -; J gene: TRBJ1-1; V gene: TRBV6-2/TRBV6-3; clone size: -; CDR3 DNA: TGTGCCAGCAGATACCGGGACGGGACTGAAGCTTTCTTT; CDR3 protein: CASRYRDGTEAFF
D gene: TRBD2; J gene: TRBJ2-3; V gene: TRBV7-8; clone size: -; CDR3 DNA: TGTGCCAGCAGCTTATACTCGGCGGGGGGTGAGCAGTATTTT; CDR3 protein: CASSLYSAGGEQYF
D gene: -; J gene: TRBJ1-2; V gene: TRBV7-2; clone size: -; CDR3 DNA: TGTGCCAGCAGCGATGATCCGGCCTTACCACTCGACGGCTACACCTTC; CDR3 protein: CASSDDPALPLDGYTF
D gene: TRBD1; J gene: TRBJ2-7; V gene: TRBV14; clone size: -; CDR3 DNA: TGTGCCAGCAGCCAGGGACAGGGTTTTGCCTACGAGCAGTACTTC; CDR3 protein: CASSQGQGFAYEQYF
D gene: TRBD1; J gene: TRBJ1-2; V gene: TRBV6-5; clone size: -; CDR3 DNA: TGTGCCAGCAGCCCGGACAGGTTTACTAACTATGGCTACACCTTC; CDR3 protein: CASSPDRFTNYGYTF
D gene: -; J gene: TRBJ2-7; V gene: TRBV6-6; clone size: -; CDR3 DNA: TGTGCCAGCAGTTCCCCCTACGAGCAGTACTTC; CDR3 protein: CASSSPYEQYF
D gene: TRBD2; J gene: TRBJ2-1; V gene: TRBV5-6; clone size: -; CDR3 DNA: TGTGCCAGCAGCGAGACTAGCGGGAACTACAATGAGCAGTTCTTC; CDR3 protein: CASSETSGNYNEQFF
D gene: TRBD1; J gene: TRBJ1-4; V gene: TRBV7-9; clone size: -; CDR3 DNA: TGTGCCAGCAGCTCCCCGGGACAGGGGGCCATTCGTGAAAAACTGTTTTTT; CDR3 protein: CASSSPGQGAIREKLFF
D gene: -; J gene: TRBJ1-4; V gene: TRBV28; clone size: -; CDR3 DNA: TGTGCCAGCGGTAGGGGGGCGTTTGAAAAACTGTTTTTT; CDR3 protein: CASGRGAFEKLFF
D gene: TRBD2; J gene: TRBJ2-6; V gene: TRBV6-1; clone size: -; CDR3 DNA: TGTGCCAGCAGTGTCGGGGGGAGCTCTGGGGCCAACGTCCTGACTTTC; CDR3 protein: CASSVGGSSGANVLTF
D gene: -; J gene: TRBJ1-1; V gene: TRBV24-1; clone size: -; CDR3 DNA: TGTGCCACCAGTGACGGAATGAACACTGAAGCTTTCTTT; CDR3 protein: CATSDGMNTEAFF
D gene: -; J gene: TRBJ1-2; V gene: TRBV4-2; clone size: -; CDR3 DNA: TGTGCCAGCAGCCAAGAGTTAAAAGGGCAGTTCTATGGCTACACCTTC; CDR3 protein: CASSQELKGQFYGYTF
D gene: -; J gene: TRBJ2-6; V gene: TRBV3-1/TRBV3-2; clone size: -; CDR3 DNA: TGTGCCAGCAGCCAAGGGGGTACTGGGGCCAACGTCCTGACTTTC; CDR3 protein: CASSQGGTGANVLTF
D gene: -; J gene: TRBJ2-7; V gene: TRBV5-6; clone size: -; CDR3 DNA: TGTGCCAGCAGCTGGGGGGCCTACGAGCAGTACTTC; CDR3 protein: CASSWGAYEQYF
D gene: -; J gene: TRBJ2-7; V gene: TRBV12-3/TRBV12-4; clone size: -; CDR3 DNA: TGTGCCAGCAGACTGGGACGGGTCTACGAGCAGTACTTC; CDR3 protein: CASRLGRVYEQYF
D gene: -; J gene: TRBJ2-2; V gene: TRBV9; clone size: -; CDR3 DNA: TGTGCCAGCAGCGTAGACGTCGGTAACGGGGAGCTGTTTTTT; CDR3 protein: CASSVDVGNGELFF
D gene: -; J gene: TRBJ1-6; V gene: TRBV6-1; clone size: once; CDR3 DNA: TGTGCCAGCAGTGAAGCGTACAGTAATTCACCCCTCCACTTT; CDR3 protein: CASSEAYSNSPLHF
D gene: TRBD1; J gene: TRBJ1-5; V gene: TRBV10-3; clone size: -; CDR3 DNA: TGTGCCATCAGCAAGGGGGCAGAGATAGGGTCCCAGCATTTT; CDR3 protein: CAISKGAEIGSQHF
D gene: -; J gene: TRBJ2-2; V gene: TRBV5-6; clone size: -; CDR3 DNA: TGTGCCAGCAGCTTGCTTAATAGTGGAACCGGGGAGCTGTTTTTT; CDR3 protein: CASSLLNSGTGELFF
D gene: TRBD1; J gene: TRBJ2-7; V gene: TRBV3-1/TRBV3-2; clone size: -; CDR3 DNA: TGTGCCAGCAGCCAATCCAGAGGGACAGGGGGCGAGCAGTACTTC; CDR3 protein: CASSQSRGTGGEQYF
D gene: -; J gene: TRBJ1-1; V gene: TRBV28; clone size: -; CDR3 DNA: TGTGCCAGCAGTTTATTGGGGGTAAAGGCTTTCTTT; CDR3 protein: CASSLLGVKAFF
D gene: -; J gene: TRBJ2-5; V gene: TRBV29-1; clone size: -; CDR3 DNA: TGCAGCGTTGTCCGGGGGCGGCGGGAGACCCAGTACTTC; CDR3 protein: CSVVRGRRETQYF
D gene: TRBD1; J gene: TRBJ1-2; V gene: TRBV29-1; clone size: -; CDR3 DNA: TGCAGCGTTGAAGACTTCGGGGACAGGGGCTACCCTTACGGCTACACCTTC; CDR3 protein: CSVEDFGDRGYPYGYTF
D gene: -; J gene: TRBJ1-2; V gene: TRBV21-1; clone size: -; CDR3 DNA: TGTGCCAGCAGCAAGATCAGGGACAACTATGGCTACACCTTC; CDR3 protein: CASSKIRDNYGYTF
D gene: TRBD2; J gene: TRBJ2-7; V gene: TRBV19; clone size: -; CDR3 DNA: TGTGCCAGTAGTAGTATAGCGGGACGATCCTACGAGCAGTACTTC; CDR3 protein: CASSSIAGRSYEQYF
D gene: -; J gene: TRBJ1-6; V gene: TRBV10-3; clone size: -; CDR3 DNA: TGTGCCACCGACCAGGGGCTCGATAATTCACCCCTCCACTTT; CDR3 protein: CATDQGLDNSPLHF
D gene: -; J gene: TRBJ1-2; V gene: TRBV15; clone size: once; CDR3 DNA: TGTGCCACCAGCAGAGAAAGGGGGGTCGGCTATGGCTACACCTTC; CDR3 protein: CATSRERGVGYGYTF
D gene: -; J gene: TRBJ1-2; V gene: TRBV4-3; clone size: -; CDR3 DNA: TGCGCCAGCAGCCAAGATCCGGGAGCCCCCCGACAGGATGGCTACACCTTC; CDR3 protein: CASSQDPGAPRQDGYTF
D gene: TRBD1; J gene: TRBJ2-5; V gene: TRBV2; clone size: -; CDR3 DNA: TGTGCCAGCAATGCCCAGGGGGCAGGGGAGACCCAGTACTTC; CDR3 protein: CASNAQGAGETQYF
D gene: -; J gene: TRBJ1-3; V gene: TRBV28; clone size: -; CDR3 DNA: TGTGCCAGTACCCTGGGCGGGGTCCGAGGCACCATATATTTT; CDR3 protein: CASTLGGVRGTIYF
D gene: TRBD1; J gene: TRBJ2-7; V gene: TRBV19; clone size: -; CDR3 DNA: TGTGCCAGTAGTATAGGACAGGGCTCCTACGAGCAGTACTTC; CDR3 protein: CASSIGQGSYEQYF
D gene: TRBD1; J gene: TRBJ2-2; V gene: TRBV27; clone size: -; CDR3 DNA: TGTGCCAGCAGCCGGACAGGGGGCAGCGGGGAGCTGTTTTTT; CDR3 protein: CASSRTGGSGELFF
D gene: -; J gene: TRBJ1-1; V gene: TRBV7-6; clone size: -; CDR3 DNA: TGTGCCAGCAGCTTACAGGGAAACACTGAAGCTTTCTTT; CDR3 protein: CASSLQGNTEAFF